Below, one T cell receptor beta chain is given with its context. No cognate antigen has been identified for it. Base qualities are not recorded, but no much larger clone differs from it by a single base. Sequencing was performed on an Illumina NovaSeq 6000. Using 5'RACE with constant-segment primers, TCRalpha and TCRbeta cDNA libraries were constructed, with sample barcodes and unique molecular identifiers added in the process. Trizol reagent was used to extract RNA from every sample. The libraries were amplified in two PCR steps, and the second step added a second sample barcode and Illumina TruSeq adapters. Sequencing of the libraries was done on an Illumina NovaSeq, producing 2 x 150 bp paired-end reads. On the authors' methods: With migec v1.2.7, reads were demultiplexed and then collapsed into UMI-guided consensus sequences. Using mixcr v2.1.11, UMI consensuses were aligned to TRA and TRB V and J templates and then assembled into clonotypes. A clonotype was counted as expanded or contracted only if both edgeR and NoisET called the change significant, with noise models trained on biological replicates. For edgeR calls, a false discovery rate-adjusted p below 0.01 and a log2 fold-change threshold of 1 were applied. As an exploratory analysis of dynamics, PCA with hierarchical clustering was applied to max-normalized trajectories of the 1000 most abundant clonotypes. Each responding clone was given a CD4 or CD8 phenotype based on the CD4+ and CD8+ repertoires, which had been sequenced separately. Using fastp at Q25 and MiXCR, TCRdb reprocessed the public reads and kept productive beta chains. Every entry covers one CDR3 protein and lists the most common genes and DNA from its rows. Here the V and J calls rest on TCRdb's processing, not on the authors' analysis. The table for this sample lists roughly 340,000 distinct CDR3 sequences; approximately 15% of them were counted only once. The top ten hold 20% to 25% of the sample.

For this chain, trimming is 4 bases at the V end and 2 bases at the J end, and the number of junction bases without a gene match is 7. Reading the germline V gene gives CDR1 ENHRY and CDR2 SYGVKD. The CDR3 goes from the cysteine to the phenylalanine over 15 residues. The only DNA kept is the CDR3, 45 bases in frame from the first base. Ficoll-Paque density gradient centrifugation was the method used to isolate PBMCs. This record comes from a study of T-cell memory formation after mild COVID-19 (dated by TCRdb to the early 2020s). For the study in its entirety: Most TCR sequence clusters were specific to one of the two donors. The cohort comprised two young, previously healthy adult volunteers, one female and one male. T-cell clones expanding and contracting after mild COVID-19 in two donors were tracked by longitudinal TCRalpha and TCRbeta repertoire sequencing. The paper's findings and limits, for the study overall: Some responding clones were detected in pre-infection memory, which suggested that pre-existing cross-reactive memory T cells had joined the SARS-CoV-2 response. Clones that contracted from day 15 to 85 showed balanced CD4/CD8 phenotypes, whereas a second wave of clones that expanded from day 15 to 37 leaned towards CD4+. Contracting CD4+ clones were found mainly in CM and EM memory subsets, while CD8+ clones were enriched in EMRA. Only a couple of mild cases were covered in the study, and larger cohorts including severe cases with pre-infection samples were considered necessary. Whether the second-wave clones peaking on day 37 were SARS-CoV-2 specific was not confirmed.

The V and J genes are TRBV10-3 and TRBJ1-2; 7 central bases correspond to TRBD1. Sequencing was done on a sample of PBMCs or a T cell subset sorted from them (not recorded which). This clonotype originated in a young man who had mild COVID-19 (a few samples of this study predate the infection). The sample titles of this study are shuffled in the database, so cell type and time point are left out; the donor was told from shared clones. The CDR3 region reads CAISVPQQGNYGYTF. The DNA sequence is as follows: TGTGCCATCAGTGTCCCCCAACAGGGGAACTATGGCTACACCTTC.